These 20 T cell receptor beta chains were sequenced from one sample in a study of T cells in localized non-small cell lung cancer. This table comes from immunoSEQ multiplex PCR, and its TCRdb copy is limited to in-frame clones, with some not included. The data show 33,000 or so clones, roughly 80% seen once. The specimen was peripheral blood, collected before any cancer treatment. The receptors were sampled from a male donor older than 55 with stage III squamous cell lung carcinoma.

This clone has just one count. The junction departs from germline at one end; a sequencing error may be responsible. CDR3 bases: TGTGTCTGGGGTCATCACGGGGGGCGAACTGAAGCTTTCTTT. Translated, it gives CVWGHHGGRTEAFF. The chain is built from TRBV30 and TRBJ1-1; D may be TRBD1 (6 bases). The CDR3 is made up of 14 amino acids. Germline CDR1 GTSNPN, CDR2 SVGIG (reference sequence). Based on the CDR3 plus reference TRBV30 and TRBJ1-1, the full variable domain is SQTIHQWPATLVQPVGSPLSLECTVEGTSNPNLYWYRQAAGRGLQLLFYSVGIGQISSEVPQNLSASRPQDRQFILSSKKLLLSDSGFYLCVWGHHGGRTEAFFGQGTRLTVV.

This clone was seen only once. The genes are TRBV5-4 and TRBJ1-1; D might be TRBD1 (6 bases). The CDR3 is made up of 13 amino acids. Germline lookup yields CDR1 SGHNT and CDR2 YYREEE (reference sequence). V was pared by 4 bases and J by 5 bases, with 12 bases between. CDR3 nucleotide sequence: TGTGCCAGCAGCCCGGACAGAGGGACTGAAGCTTTCTTT. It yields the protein CASSPDRGTEAFF.

The CDR3 sequence: CASSDSGRISNEQFF. CDR3 nucleotide sequence: TGTGCCAGCAGTGACAGCGGGAGAATCAGCAATGAGCAGTTCTTC. The chain employs TRBV6-1 and TRBJ2-1, with 8 nucleotides matching TRBD2. V was clipped by 3 bases and J by 6 bases; unmatched bases: 7. This CDR3 contains 15 residues. Germline-derived CDR1 and CDR2 are MNHNS and SASEGT.

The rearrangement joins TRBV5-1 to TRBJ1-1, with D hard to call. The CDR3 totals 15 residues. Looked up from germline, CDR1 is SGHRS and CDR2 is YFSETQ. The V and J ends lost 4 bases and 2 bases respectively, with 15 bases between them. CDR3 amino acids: CASSTSGNSNTEAFF. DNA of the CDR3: TGCGCCAGCAGCACTTCTGGTAATAGTAACACTGAAGCTTTCTTT.

The chain's CDR3 is CASSLISGGAGDTQYF. DNA of the CDR3: TGTGCCAGCAGCTTAATTAGCGGGGGGGCAGGAGATACGCAGTATTTT. The rearrangement joins TRBV7-3 to TRBJ2-3, with 11 positions matching TRBD2. The CDR3 is 16 residues long. Losses at the gene ends were 1 base for V and 5 bases for J; bases not matched to a gene: 5. CDR1 is SGHTA and CDR2 is FQGTGA in the germline V gene. Looking up the rest from reference TRBV7-3 and TRBJ2-3 gives the full variable domain: GAGVSQTPSNKVTEKGKYVELRCDPISGHTALYWYRQSLGQGPEFLIYFQGTGAADDSGLPNDRFFAVRPEGSVSTLKIQRTERGDSAVYLCASSLISGGAGDTQYFGPGTRLTVL.

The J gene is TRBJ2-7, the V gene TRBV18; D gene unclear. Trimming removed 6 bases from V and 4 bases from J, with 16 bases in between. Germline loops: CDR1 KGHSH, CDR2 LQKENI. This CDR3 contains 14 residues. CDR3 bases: TGTGCCAGCTCTCCTACCGGGTCTCTTTACGAGCAGTACTTC. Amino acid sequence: CASSPTGSLYEQYF.

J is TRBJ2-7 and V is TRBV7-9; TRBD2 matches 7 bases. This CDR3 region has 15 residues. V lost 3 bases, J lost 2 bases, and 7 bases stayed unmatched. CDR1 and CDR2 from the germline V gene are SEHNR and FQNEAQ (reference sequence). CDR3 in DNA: TGTGCCAGCAGCTTTGGGGACTATAGCGCCTACGAGCAGTACTTC. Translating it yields CASSFGDYSAYEQYF. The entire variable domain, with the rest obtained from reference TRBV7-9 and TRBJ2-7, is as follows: DTGVSQNPRHKITKRGQNVTFRCDPISEHNRLYWYRQTLGQGPEFLTYFQNEAQLEKSRLLSDRFSAERPKGSFSTLEIQRTEQGDSAMYLCASSFGDYSAYEQYFGPGTRLTVT.

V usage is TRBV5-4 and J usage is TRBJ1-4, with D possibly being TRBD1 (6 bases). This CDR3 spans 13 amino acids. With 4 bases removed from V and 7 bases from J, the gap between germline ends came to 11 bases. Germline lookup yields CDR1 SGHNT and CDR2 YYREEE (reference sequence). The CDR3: CASSTRTAEKLFF. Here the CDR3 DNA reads TGTGCCAGCAGCACCAGGACAGCTGAAAAACTGTTTTTT.

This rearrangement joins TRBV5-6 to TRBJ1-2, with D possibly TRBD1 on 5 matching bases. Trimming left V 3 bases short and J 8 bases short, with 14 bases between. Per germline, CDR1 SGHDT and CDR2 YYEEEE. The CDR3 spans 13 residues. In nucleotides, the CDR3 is TGTGCCAGCAGCTCGACAGTTCTGATGGGCTACACCTTC. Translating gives CASSSTVLMGYTF. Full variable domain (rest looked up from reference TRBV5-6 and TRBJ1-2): DAGVTQSPTHLIKTRGQQVTLRCSPKSGHDTVSWYQQALGQGPQFIFQYYEEEERQRGNFPDRFSGHQFPNYSSELNVNALLLGDSALYLCASSSTVLMGYTFGSGTRLTVV.

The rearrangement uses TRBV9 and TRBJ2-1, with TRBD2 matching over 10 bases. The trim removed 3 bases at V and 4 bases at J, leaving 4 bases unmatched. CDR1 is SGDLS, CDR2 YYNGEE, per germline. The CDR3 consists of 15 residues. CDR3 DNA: TGTGCCAGCAGCGCTCTAGCGGGGGAGTACAATGAGCAGTTCTTC. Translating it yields CASSALAGEYNEQFF.

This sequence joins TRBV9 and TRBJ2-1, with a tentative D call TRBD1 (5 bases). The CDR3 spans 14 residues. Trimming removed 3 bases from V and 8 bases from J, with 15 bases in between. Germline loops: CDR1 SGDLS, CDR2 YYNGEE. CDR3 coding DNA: TGTGCCAGCAGCGGAAATCAGGGATGGGATGAGCAGTTCTTC. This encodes CASSGNQGWDEQFF.

The chain's CDR3 is CASNTGISGNTIYF. In DNA form, the CDR3 reads TGTGCCAGCAACACAGGGATCTCTGGAAACACCATATATTTT. This chain connects TRBV6-1 to TRBJ1-3; D perhaps matches TRBD1 (6 bases). V was pared by 7 bases and J by 0 bases, with 10 bases between. CDR1 MNHNS and CDR2 SASEGT come from the germline V gene. This CDR3 has 14 amino acids.

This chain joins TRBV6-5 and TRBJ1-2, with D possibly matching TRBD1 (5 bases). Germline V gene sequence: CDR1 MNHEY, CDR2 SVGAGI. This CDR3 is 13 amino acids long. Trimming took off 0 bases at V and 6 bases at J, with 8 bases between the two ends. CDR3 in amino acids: CASSYSRGDGYTF. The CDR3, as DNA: TGTGCCAGCAGTTACTCGAGAGGGGATGGCTACACCTTC.

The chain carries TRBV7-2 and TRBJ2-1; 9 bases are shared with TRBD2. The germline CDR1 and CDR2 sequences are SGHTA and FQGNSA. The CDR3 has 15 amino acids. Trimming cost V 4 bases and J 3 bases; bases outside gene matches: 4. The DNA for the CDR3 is TGTGCCAGCAGCTCTAGCGGGATCGGCTACAATGAGCAGTTCTTC. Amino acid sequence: CASSSSGIGYNEQFF.

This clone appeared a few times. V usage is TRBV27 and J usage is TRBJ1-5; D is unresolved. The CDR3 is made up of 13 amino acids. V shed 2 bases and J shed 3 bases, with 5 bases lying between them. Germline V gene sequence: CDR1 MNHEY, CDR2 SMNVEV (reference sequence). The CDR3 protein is CASSLTINQPQHF. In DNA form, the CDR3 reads TGTGCCAGCAGTTTAACCATCAATCAGCCCCAGCATTTT.

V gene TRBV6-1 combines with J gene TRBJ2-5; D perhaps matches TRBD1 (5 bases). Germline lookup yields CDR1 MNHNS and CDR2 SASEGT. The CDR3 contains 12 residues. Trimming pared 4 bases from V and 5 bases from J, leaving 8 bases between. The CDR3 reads CASSVAGETQYF. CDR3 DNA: TGTGCCAGCAGTGTGGCAGGGGAGACCCAGTACTTC.

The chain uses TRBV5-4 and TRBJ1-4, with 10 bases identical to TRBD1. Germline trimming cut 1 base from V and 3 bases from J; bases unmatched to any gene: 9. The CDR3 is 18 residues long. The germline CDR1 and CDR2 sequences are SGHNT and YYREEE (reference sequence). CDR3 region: CASSLKTGGAGANEKLFF. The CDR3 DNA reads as TGTGCCAGCAGCTTGAAGACAGGGGGCGCCGGAGCTAATGAAAAACTGTTTTTT.

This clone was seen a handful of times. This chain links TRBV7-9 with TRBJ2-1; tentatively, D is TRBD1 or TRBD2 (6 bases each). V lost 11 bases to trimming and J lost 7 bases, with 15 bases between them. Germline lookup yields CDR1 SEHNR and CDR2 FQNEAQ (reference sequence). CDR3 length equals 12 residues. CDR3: CAVGGPRNEQFF. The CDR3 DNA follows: TGTGCCGTTGGGGGGCCGAGGAATGAGCAGTTCTTC. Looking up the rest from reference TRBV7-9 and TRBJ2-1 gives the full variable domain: DTGVSQNPRHKITKRGQNVTFRCDPISEHNRLYWYRQTLGQGPEFLTYFQNEAQLEKSRLLSDRFSAERPKGSFSTLEIQRTEQGDSAMYLCAVGGPRNEQFFGPGTRLTVL.

The CDR3 protein is CASSPRQGGEEKLFF. The CDR3 bases are TGTGCCAGCAGCCCTCGACAGGGAGGGGAGGAAAAACTGTTTTTT. The V and J genes are TRBV5-7 and TRBJ1-4; 7 nucleotides agree with TRBD1. TRBV5-7 is an open reading frame whose function is uncertain. With 4 bases clipped from V and 8 bases from J, the junction kept 11 bases outside the gene matches. The CDR3 consists of 15 residues.

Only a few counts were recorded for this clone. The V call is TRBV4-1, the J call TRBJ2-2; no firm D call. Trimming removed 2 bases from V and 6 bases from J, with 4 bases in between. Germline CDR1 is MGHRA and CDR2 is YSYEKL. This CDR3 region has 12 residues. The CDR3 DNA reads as TGCGCCAGCAGCCAACCGGCCGGGGAGCTGTTTTTT. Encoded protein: CASSQPAGELFF.